This TCR beta chain was identified in a study of T cell changes during pregnancy in multiple sclerosis. V lost 0 bases to trimming and J lost 1 base, with 15 bases between them. The V gene's germline CDR1 is LGHNA and CDR2 YSLEER. The CDR3 consists of 17 residues. The assay was immunoSEQ multiplex PCR, and TCRdb's table has in-frame clones only and misses some. Of 64,000 or so clones listed, 80% to 95% were seen once; the top ten hold 2.3%. The chain recombines TRBV4-3 with TRBJ1-2; no clear D gene. The clonotype was recovered from a female donor with multiple sclerosis, enrolled in a pregnancy study. This material consisted of peripheral blood, taken in the first trimester of pregnancy. CDR3 in DNA: TGCGCCAGCAGCCAAGATGTGATAGCAGACTTTAACTATGGCTACACCTTC. Residues: CASSQDVIADFNYGYTF.